Shown below are 17 T cell receptor beta chains from a single sample sequenced in a study of blood T cell repertoires in COVID-19. The table came from immunoSEQ multiplex PCR; TCRdb's copy has only in-frame clones and leaves some out. The sample shows 150,000 to 200,000 clones, approximately 84% of them seen only once. Input material: PBMCs or T cells enriched from blood (not recorded which). These TCRs come from a man aged 45-65 years who had recovered from COVID-19.

The V gene is TRBV6-5, the J gene TRBJ1-4, with 8 nucleotides matching TRBD1. V lost 3 bases, J lost 3 bases, and 6 bases stayed unmatched. The CDR3 has 16 residues. The germline gives CDR1 MNHEY, CDR2 SVGAGI. This chain's CDR3 is CASSYLRQGPNEKLFF. CDR3 sequence (DNA): TGTGCCAGCAGTTATCTCCGACAGGGGCCTAATGAAAAACTGTTTTTT.

This clone was detected only a few times. The rearrangement links TRBV20-1 to TRBJ1-1, with D hard to call. Trimming took off 6 bases at V and 11 bases at J, with 13 bases between the two ends. Germline CDR1 reads DFQATT; CDR2 reads SNEGSKA (reference sequence). The CDR3 is 10 amino acids. The CDR3 nucleotides are TGCAGTGCCGGCGTGGAGGTGGCTTTCTTT. This sequence encodes CSAGVEVAFF.

This chain connects TRBV5-6 to TRBJ2-1, with TRBD1 as a possible D gene (6 bases). The ends were cut back, 1 base at V and 5 bases at J, with 7 bases in the middle. This CDR3 is 13 amino acids long. CDR1 is SGHDT, CDR2 YYEEEE, per germline. The chain's CDR3 is CASSLTGNNEQFF. Here the CDR3 DNA reads TGTGCCAGCAGCTTGACAGGGAACAATGAGCAGTTCTTC.

The chain joins TRBV28 to TRBJ1-5; no firm D call. This CDR3 spans 12 amino acids. The germline V and J ends were trimmed by 5 bases and 2 bases, with 4 bases remaining between them. CDR1 is MDHEN and CDR2 is SYDVKM in the germline V gene. The CDR3 DNA reads as TGTGCCAGCAGTCGGGGCAATCAGCCCCAGCATTTT. As protein: CASSRGNQPQHF.

The chain carries TRBV19 and TRBJ2-1; 12 positions match TRBD2. The CDR3 contains 16 residues. CDR1 and CDR2 (germline): LNHDA, SQIVND (reference sequence). After removal of 1 base from V and 8 bases from J, the junction contained 6 bases not matched to a gene. CDR3: CASSIGRTSGVDEQFF. The CDR3 nucleotides read TGTGCCAGTAGTATAGGGCGGACTAGCGGGGTGGATGAGCAGTTCTTC.

The chain carries TRBV25-1 and TRBJ1-4; 7 nucleotides match TRBD1. Germline assignment: CDR1 MGHDK and CDR2 SYGVNS. The junction had 8 bases not matched to a gene; V was cut back by 3 bases and J by 4 bases. This CDR3 comprises 16 residues. The CDR3 is CASSDRTGALNEKLFF. CDR3 DNA: TGTGCCAGCAGTGACCGGACAGGCGCCCTTAATGAAAAACTGTTTTTT.

The chain combines TRBV6-6 with TRBJ2-3, with 9 bases fitting TRBD1. The length of the CDR3 is 16 residues. CDR1 MNHNY and CDR2 SVGAGI come from the germline V gene (reference sequence). V shed 5 bases, J shed 1 base, and the junction held 7 bases outside the gene matches. The chain's CDR3 is CASSGTGTLGTDTQYF. The CDR3 coding sequence is TGTGCCAGCAGTGGGACAGGGACCCTGGGCACAGATACGCAGTATTTT.

The CDR3 region has the DNA TGTGCCAGCAGCCGCCTGGGGAGGGAGGGCAATCAGCCCCAGCATTTT. It yields the protein CASSRLGREGNQPQHF. The chain carries TRBV7-8 and TRBJ1-5, with D uncertain. The germline V gene encodes CDR1 SGHVS and CDR2 FQNEAQ. This CDR3 is built from 16 residues. V lost 5 bases and J lost 2, with 16 bases in between.

The chain combines TRBV6-5 with TRBJ1-4; D call uncertain. V was shortened by 7 bases and J by 0 bases, with 9 bases between the two germline ends. Germline V gene sequence: CDR1 MNHEY, CDR2 SVGAGI. The CDR3 totals 14 residues. Written as DNA, the CDR3 is TGTGCCAGCACCCCGGGTGCAACTAATGAAAAACTGTTTTTT. Translating gives CASTPGATNEKLFF.

V is TRBV2 and J is TRBJ2-7; 12 bases are a match to TRBD1. The J segment lost 7 bases and the V segment lost 6 bases, leaving 10 bases of the junction unmatched. The germline CDR1 and CDR2 sequences are SNHLY and FYNNEI. This CDR3 comprises 15 residues. The CDR3 region has the DNA TGTGCCAGCAGCGGTACCGGGACAGGGGGCCTTGAGCAGTACTTC. This gives the protein CASSGTGTGGLEQYF.

The chain has TRBV9 and TRBJ2-2; D is unclear. Trimming stripped 1 base from V and 5 bases from J, with 3 bases between. The CDR3 contains 12 residues. Per germline, CDR1 SGDLS and CDR2 YYNGEE. The CDR3 DNA reads TGTGCCAGCAGCGTACTAACCGGGGAGCTGTTTTTT. Translated: CASSVLTGELFF.

V and J are TRBV4-2 and TRBJ2-3; 11 bases are a match to TRBD2. Germline CDR1 reads LGHNA; CDR2 reads YNFKEQ. The CDR3 is 22 amino acids. Trimming at V came to 1 base and at J to 8 bases, leaving 26 bases not matched to a gene. The chain's CDR3 is CASSQAIGGSGGAGVFGRTQYF. CDR3 sequence (DNA): TGTGCCAGCAGCCAAGCAATTGGGGGTAGCGGGGGGGCCGGTGTCTTCGGGCGTACGCAGTATTTT.

The sample holds a few counts of this clone. The rearrangement joins TRBV2 to TRBJ2-1; 8 bases are a match to TRBD2. V shed 6 bases, J shed 0 bases, and the junction held 4 bases outside the gene matches. This CDR3 is built from 15 residues. Germline values: CDR1 SNHLY, CDR2 FYNNEI. CDR3 in DNA: TGTGCCAGCAGAGAGCGGGGGAGCTCCTACAATGAGCAGTTCTTC. This gives the protein CASRERGSSYNEQFF.

CDR3 nucleotide sequence: TGTGCCAGCAGATCCCAGGGGGCGACTAATGAAAAACTGTTTTTT. Protein: CASRSQGATNEKLFF. V is TRBV7-2 and J is TRBJ1-4, with 8 bases that match TRBD1. Germline lookup yields CDR1 SGHTA and CDR2 FQGNSA. V was pared by 6 bases and J by 2 bases, with 5 bases of the junction left unmatched. The CDR3 is 15 residues long.

The gene calls are TRBV7-9 and TRBJ1-3; 7 nucleotides align to TRBD1. This CDR3 region has 14 residues. The V segment lost 5 bases and the J segment 2 bases; nucleotides outside the gene matches: 3. Germline V lookup: CDR1 SEHNR, CDR2 FQNEAQ (reference sequence). CDR3: CASSLQGAGNTIYF. For the CDR3, the DNA is TGTGCCAGCAGCCTCCAGGGGGCTGGAAACACCATATATTTT. Together with reference TRBV7-9 and TRBJ1-3, the CDR3 gives the full variable domain: DTGVSQNPRHKITKRGQNVTFRCDPISEHNRLYWYRQTLGQGPEFLTYFQNEAQLEKSRLLSDRFSAERPKGSFSTLEIQRTEQGDSAMYLCASSLQGAGNTIYFGEGSWLTVV.

The CDR3 DNA follows: TGCGCCAGCAGCCAAGGAAAGCCCTATGGCTACACCTTC. Protein product: CASSQGKPYGYTF. V gene TRBV4-3 combines with J gene TRBJ1-2; D gene ambiguous. CDR1 and CDR2 (germline): LGHNA, YSLEER. The V end lost 1 base, the J end lost 4 bases, and 7 bases lay between the germline ends. The CDR3 covers 13 residues.

The chain has TRBV4-1 and TRBJ1-6; weak D call: TRBD1 (6 bases). Trimming removed 0 bases from V and 6 bases from J, with 12 bases in between. This CDR3 contains 16 residues. Per the germline V gene, CDR1 is MGHRA and CDR2 is YSYEKL. CDR3 sequence (DNA): TGCGCCAGCAGCCAAGATGGGCCAGGGGCTAATTCACCCCTCCACTTT. Encoded protein: CASSQDGPGANSPLHF.